This entry features one T cell receptor beta chain sequence. The sample is drawn from a study of blood T cell repertoires in COVID-19. Study overall: Acute and convalescent COVID-19 samples came from the United States, Italy and Spain. T cells, B-cell-depleted T cells, or PBMCs provided the cDNA or gDNA that served as material.

How the authors handled the data: Amplified reference gene primers provided the basis for estimating nucleated cell counts. Repertoires were generated with immunoSEQ multiplex PCR, while TCRdb's copy carries only in-frame clones and drops some. Clonal size and the V and J genes are those of that table, whereas D and trimming came from the DNA. The top ten clones hold 5.1% of a sample with about 59,000 clones, roughly 90% of them seen once. This CDR3 has 14 residues. Between the trimmed V and J ends, which lost 3 bases and 2 bases, there was a span of 8 bases. From germline, CDR1 is LNHDA and CDR2 SQIVND (reference sequence).

The rearrangement links TRBV19 to TRBJ1-3; the D gene is possibly TRBD1 (6 bases). This receptor was identified in a man aged 80 or over in a cohort sampled during active COVID-19. The sequencing input was peripheral blood. The CDR3 sequence is CASSMNRAGNTIYF. In DNA form, the CDR3 reads TGTGCCAGTAGTATGAACAGGGCTGGAAACACCATATATTTT.